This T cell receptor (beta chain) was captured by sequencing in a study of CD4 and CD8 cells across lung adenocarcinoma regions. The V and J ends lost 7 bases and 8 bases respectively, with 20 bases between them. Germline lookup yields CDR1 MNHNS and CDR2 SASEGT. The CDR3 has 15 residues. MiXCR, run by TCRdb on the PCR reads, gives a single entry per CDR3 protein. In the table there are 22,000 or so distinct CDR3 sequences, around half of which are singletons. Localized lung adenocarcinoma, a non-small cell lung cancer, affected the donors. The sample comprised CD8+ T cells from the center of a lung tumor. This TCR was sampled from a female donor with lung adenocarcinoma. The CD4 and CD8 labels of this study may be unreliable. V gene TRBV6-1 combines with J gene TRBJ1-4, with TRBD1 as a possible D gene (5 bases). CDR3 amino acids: CASKDSGWREEKLFF. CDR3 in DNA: TGTGCCAGCAAGGACTCAGGGTGGAGGGAGGAAAAACTGTTTTTT.